What follows is one TCR beta chain and its context. V lost 3 bases and J lost 5, with 32 bases in between. The germline CDR1 and CDR2 sequences are SGHKS and YYEKEE (reference sequence). The CDR3 sequence is 20 residues long. This record belongs to a study of blood T cell repertoires in COVID-19. In the study overall: Both acute and convalescent COVID-19 samples were obtained from the United States, Italy and Spain. PBMCs, B-cell-depleted T cells, or T cells were the source of the cDNA or gDNA that made up the material.

Authors' processing steps: Estimated nucleated cell counts came from reference gene primer amplification. The method was immunoSEQ multiplex PCR; TCRdb's version includes in-frame clones alone and lacks a portion of them. The DNA gave D and trimming, while V, J and clone size come from that table. The sample has more than 100,000 clones; just over 70% are singletons. Sequenced input: peripheral blood. The source is a human donor with acute or convalescent COVID-19. The donor label of this sample is uncertain. The chain employs TRBV5-5 and TRBJ2-5; perhaps TRBD1 as D (5 bases). The DNA for the CDR3 is TGTGCCAGCAGCTCGCAACGAGGAATTAGGGCCCGTGGGGCCACGGAGACCCAGTACTTC. Translated, it gives CASSSQRGIRARGATETQYF.